This T cell receptor beta chain comes out of a study of shared clonotypes between healthy human individuals. Study results and caveats: Larger estimated richness was generally seen in naive subsets than in memory subsets. Blood alone was sampled, and tissue repertoires likely differ.

In regard to this clone: Its antigen remains unknown.

Assay: immunoSEQ multiplex PCR; the TCRdb copy retains only in-frame clones and omits some. The table lists around 690,000 clones, around 90% of them singletons, with around a third in the top ten. The CDR3 has 14 amino acids. Trimming removed 2 bases at V and 7 bases at J, with 14 bases between. In germline, CDR1 is MNHEY, CDR2 SMNVEV (reference sequence). The origin of this receptor is a man aged 18 to 29 in good health. Some clones in this sample may be carry-over from other donors' samples. The sequenced sample consisted of memory CD8+ T cells from PBMCs. Subset meaning: CD45RO+ cells pooled with CCR7-negative TemRA cells. The chain links TRBV27 to TRBJ2-5; weak D call: TRBD1 (5 bases). The CDR3 nucleotides read TGTGCCAGCAGTTTAAGGGATCGCCAGGGGACCCAGTACTTC. Its translation is CASSLRDRQGTQYF.